A selection of T cell receptor beta chains follows, all from one sample in a study of CXCR3-negative and CXCR3-positive naive CD8 T cells. No DNA is given; TCRdb re-called the 5' RACE reads and lists each CDR3 protein once. This repertoire comprises around 140,000 distinct CDR3 sequences; its ten largest clones make up roughly 0.3%. The source material was naive CXCR3- CD8+ T cells from blood. These receptors came from a human donor in good health. Some clones in this sample may be carry-over from other donors' samples. CDR3s include the opening cysteine and the closing phenylalanine or tryptophan.

j_call	v_call	cdr3_aa
TRBJ2-3	TRBV29-1	CSVVTVSTDTQYF
TRBJ1-6	TRBV20-1	CSARGSVREMSPLHF
TRBJ2-5	TRBV6-2/TRBV6-3	CATSGQEETQYF
TRBJ1-5	TRBV6-2/TRBV6-3	CASSYRKDRASNQPQHF
TRBJ1-4	TRBV12-3/TRBV12-4	CASSLVGASGVELFF
TRBJ2-7	TRBV5-6	CASSFVPGQGSYEQYF
TRBJ2-3	TRBV4-3	CASSQDASGGFSDTQYF
TRBJ2-7	TRBV29-1	CSVEGMTGTGSVYEQYF
TRBJ1-4	TRBV12-3/TRBV12-4	CASTNRGEKLFF
TRBJ2-3	TRBV6-5	CASSYSAGFSTDTQYF
TRBJ2-1	TRBV7-2	CASSPRLAGGTYNEQFF
TRBJ1-1	TRBV5-6	CASSIGGDTEAFF
TRBJ2-5	TRBV29-1	CSATGGETQYF
TRBJ2-2	TRBV20-1	CSARAPWTGETGELFF
TRBJ2-3	TRBV14	CASSSLAGGPDTQYF